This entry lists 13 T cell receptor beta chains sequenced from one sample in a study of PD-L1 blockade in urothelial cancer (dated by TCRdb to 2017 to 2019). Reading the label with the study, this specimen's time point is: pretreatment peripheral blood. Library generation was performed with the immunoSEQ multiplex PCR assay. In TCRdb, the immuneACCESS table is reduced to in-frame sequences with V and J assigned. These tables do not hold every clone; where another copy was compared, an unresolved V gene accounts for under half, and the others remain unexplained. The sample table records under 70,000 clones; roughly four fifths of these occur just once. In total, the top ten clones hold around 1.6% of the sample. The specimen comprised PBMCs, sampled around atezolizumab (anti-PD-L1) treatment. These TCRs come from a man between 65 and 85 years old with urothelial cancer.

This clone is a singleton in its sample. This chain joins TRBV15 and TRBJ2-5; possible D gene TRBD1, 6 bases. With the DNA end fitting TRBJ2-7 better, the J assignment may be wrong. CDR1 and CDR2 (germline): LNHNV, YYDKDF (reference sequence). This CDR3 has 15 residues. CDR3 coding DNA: TGTGCCACCAGCAGAGAGCAGGGGTCCTTCCACGAGCAGTACTTC. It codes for CATSREQGSFHEQYF.

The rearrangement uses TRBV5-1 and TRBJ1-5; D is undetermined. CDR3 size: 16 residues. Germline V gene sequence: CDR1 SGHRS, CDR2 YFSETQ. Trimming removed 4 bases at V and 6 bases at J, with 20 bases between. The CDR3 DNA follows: TGCGCCAGCAGCCTCTCGGGAGGTGGTGAGTTTCAGCCCCAGCATTTT. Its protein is CASSLSGGGEFQPQHF.

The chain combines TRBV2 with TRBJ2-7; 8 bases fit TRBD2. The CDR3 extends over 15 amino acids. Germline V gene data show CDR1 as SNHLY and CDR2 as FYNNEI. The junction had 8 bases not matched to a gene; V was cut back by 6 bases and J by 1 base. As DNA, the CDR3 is TGTGCCAGCAGGTCGGCTACTAGCGGATCCTACGAGCAGTACTTC. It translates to CASRSATSGSYEQYF.

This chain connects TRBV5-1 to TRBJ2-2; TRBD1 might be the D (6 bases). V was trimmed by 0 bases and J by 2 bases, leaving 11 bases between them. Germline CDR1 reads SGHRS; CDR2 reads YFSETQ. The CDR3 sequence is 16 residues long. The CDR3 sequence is CASSLEAGENTGELFF. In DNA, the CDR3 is TGCGCCAGCAGCTTGGAGGCAGGGGAAAACACCGGGGAGCTGTTTTTT.

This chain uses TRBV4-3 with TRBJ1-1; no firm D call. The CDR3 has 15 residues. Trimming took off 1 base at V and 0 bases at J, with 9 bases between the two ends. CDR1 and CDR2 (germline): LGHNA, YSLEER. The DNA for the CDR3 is TGCGCCAGCAGCCAAGCAATTCAGATGAACACTGAAGCTTTCTTT. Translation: CASSQAIQMNTEAFF.

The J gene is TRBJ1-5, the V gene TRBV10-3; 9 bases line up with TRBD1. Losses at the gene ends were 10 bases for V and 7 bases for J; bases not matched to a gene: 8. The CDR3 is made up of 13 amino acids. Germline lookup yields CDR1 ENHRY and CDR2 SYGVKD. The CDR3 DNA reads TGTGCCACCACCGGGACAGGGAGCCAGCCCCAGCATTTT. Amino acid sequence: CATTGTGSQPQHF.

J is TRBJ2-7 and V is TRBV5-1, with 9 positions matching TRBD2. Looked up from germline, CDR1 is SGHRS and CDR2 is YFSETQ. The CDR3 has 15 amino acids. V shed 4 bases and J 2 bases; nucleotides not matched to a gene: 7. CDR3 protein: CASSLRLAGAYEQYF. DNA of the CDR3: TGCGCCAGCAGCCTGCGATTAGCGGGAGCCTACGAGCAGTACTTC.

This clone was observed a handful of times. This CDR3 is CASSLDTGNYGYTF. CDR3 bases: TGTGCCAGCAGCTTGGATACAGGGAACTATGGCTACACCTTC. This chain links TRBV5-6 with TRBJ1-2, with a possible D match to TRBD1 (6 bases). V lost 0 bases, J lost 2 bases, and 8 bases lay in between. From germline, CDR1 is SGHDT and CDR2 YYEEEE. The CDR3 is made up of 14 amino acids.

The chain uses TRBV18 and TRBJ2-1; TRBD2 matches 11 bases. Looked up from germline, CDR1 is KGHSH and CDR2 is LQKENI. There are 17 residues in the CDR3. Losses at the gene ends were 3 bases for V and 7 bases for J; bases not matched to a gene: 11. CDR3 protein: CASSPSQLAGARNEQFF. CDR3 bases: TGTGCCAGCTCACCCTCACAACTAGCGGGAGCACGTAATGAGCAGTTCTTC.

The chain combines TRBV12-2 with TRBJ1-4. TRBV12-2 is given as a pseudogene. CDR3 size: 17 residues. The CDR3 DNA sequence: TGTGCAAGTCGCTTAGAAGTGCGCATCACAACTAATGAAAAACTGTTTTTT. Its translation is CASRLEVRITTNEKLFF.

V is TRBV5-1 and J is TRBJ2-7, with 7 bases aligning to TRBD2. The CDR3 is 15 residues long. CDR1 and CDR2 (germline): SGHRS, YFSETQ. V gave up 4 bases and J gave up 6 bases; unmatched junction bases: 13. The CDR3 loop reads CASSGPAAGAGEQYF. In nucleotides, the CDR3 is TGCGCCAGCAGCGGCCCTGCGGCGGGAGCGGGCGAGCAGTACTTC.

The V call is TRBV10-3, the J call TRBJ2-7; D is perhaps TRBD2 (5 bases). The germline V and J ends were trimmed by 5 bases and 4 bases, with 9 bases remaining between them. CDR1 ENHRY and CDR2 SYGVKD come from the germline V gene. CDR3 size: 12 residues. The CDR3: CAISRSGYEQYF. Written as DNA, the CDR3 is TGTGCCATCAGTCGATCGGGATACGAGCAGTACTTC.

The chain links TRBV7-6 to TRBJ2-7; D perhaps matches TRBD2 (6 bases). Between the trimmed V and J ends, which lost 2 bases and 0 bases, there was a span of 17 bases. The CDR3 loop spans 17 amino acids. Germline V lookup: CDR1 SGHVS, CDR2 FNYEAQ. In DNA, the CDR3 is TGTGCCAGCAGCTTAAGTACCAGCTCTAGCGTCTCCTACGAGCAGTACTTC. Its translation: CASSLSTSSSVSYEQYF.